A single sample is the source of the 32 T cell receptor beta chains below, sequenced in a study of T cell repertoires in aging, cancer and after chemotherapy. TCR beta rearrangements were amplified from peripheral blood genomic DNA. Rearranged V-D-J TRB sequences were amplified with a mixed TRB-A/B primer pool. From the multiplex PCR reads, TCRdb called clonotypes with MiXCR, one entry per CDR3 protein. In the table there are just over 9,000 distinct CDR3 sequences, about a quarter of which are singletons. The sequenced sample was blood. These receptors came from a human donor with a blood cancer. The donor label of this sample is uncertain.

V and J are TRBV29-1 and TRBJ2-7; TRBD1 might be the D (6 bases). Per the germline V gene, CDR1 is SQVTM and CDR2 is ANQGSEA. The CDR3 loop spans 14 amino acids. Deletions cut 6 bases from V and 0 bases from J, with 15 bases between. The CDR3, as DNA: TGCAGCGTGAGGCCGACAGGCGTCTCCTACGAGCAGTACTTC. Amino acids: CSVRPTGVSYEQYF.

This clonotype is deemed medium-sized (0.01 to 0.1%). V gene TRBV19 combines with J gene TRBJ1-2; no firm D call. V was trimmed by 5 bases and J by 2 bases, leaving 3 bases between them. The CDR3 spans 11 residues. Germline V gene data show CDR1 as LNHDA and CDR2 as SQIVND (reference sequence). Here the CDR3 DNA reads TGTGCCAGTAGTCACAACTATGGCTACACCTTC. Translated, it gives CASSHNYGYTF.

By proportion, this clonotype is medium-sized. J is TRBJ2-1 and V is TRBV29-1, with TRBD2 matching over 13 bases. The CDR3 contains 17 residues. Trimming at V came to 3 bases and at J to 0 bases, leaving 5 bases not matched to a gene. The germline CDR1 and CDR2 sequences are SQVTM and ANQGSEA. CDR3 protein: CSVEDTSGRASYNEQFF. The CDR3 DNA sequence: TGCAGCGTTGAGGACACTAGCGGGAGGGCCTCCTACAATGAGCAGTTCTTC.

A word on this clonotype: Given a much more abundant clone one base away, this may be a read error. The V gene is TRBV19, the J gene TRBJ2-5; D uncertain. The germline gives CDR1 LNHDA, CDR2 SQIVND (reference sequence). CDR3 length: 13 residues. The CDR3 DNA reads TGTGCCAGTGAAAGAAGAAAAGGAGAGATCCAGTACTTC. It codes for CASERRKGEIQYF.

This clonotype is a singleton in its sample. This may be a read error, as it is one base from a much larger clone. The chain carries TRBV29-1 and TRBJ2-3; 14 bases match TRBD2. The germline V gene has CDR1 SQVTM and CDR2 ANQGSEA. This CDR3 has 16 amino acids. As DNA, the CDR3 is TGCAGCGGTGAAGGGGGACTAGCGGGAGCCACAGATACGCAGTATTTT. As protein: CSGEGGLAGATDTQYF.

This clonotype was observed at least ten times. The rearrangement uses TRBV30 and TRBJ2-1; 10 nucleotides agree with TRBD2. The germline CDR1 and CDR2 sequences are GTSNPN and SVGIG (reference sequence). V lost 5 bases, J lost 2 bases, and 6 bases stayed unmatched. This CDR3 region has 15 residues. The DNA for the CDR3 is TGTGCCTGGTGGCCGGGACTAGCGACCTACAATGAGCAGTTCTTC. As protein: CAWWPGLATYNEQFF.

This clonotype came up a few times. The V and J genes are TRBV24-1 and TRBJ2-2, with D unresolved. Trimming shortened V by 2 bases and J by 6 bases, and 3 bases separated the two germline ends. The CDR3 contains 12 residues. Germline CDR1 KGHDR, CDR2 SFDVKD. CDR3 DNA sequence: TGTGCCACCAGTGATTCGTCCGGGGAGCTGTTTTTT. This gives the protein CATSDSSGELFF.

In its sample, this clonotype was seen a few times. The chain recombines TRBV7-9 with TRBJ2-3; 11 bases match TRBD2. This CDR3 spans 15 amino acids. CDR1 and CDR2 (germline): SEHNR, FQNEAQ (reference sequence). J was trimmed by 5 bases and V by 0 bases; bases with no gene match: 1. CDR3 DNA: TGTGCCAGCAGCTTAGCCGGGACTAGCGGAGATACGCAGTATTTT. Translation: CASSLAGTSGDTQYF.

Within the sample, this clonotype is medium-sized. This chain joins TRBV11-2 and TRBJ2-2, with D perhaps matching TRBD1 (6 bases). The V and J ends lost 5 bases and 7 bases respectively, with 11 bases between them. Per germline, CDR1 SGHAT and CDR2 FQNNGV. This CDR3 contains 13 residues. DNA of the CDR3: TGTGCCAGCAGCCCAGGGGTTCACGGGGAGCTGTTTTTT. Its translation: CASSPGVHGELFF.

The sample holds many counts of this clonotype. This chain uses TRBV30 with TRBJ1-5, with 7 bases that match TRBD1. This CDR3 has 16 residues. V trimming: 1 base; J trimming: 0 bases; junction bases outside the gene matches: 6. In germline, CDR1 is GTSNPN, CDR2 SVGIG (reference sequence). The CDR3 DNA follows: TGTGCCTGGAGTGAGCAGGGGGAGTATAGCAATCAGCCCCAGCATTTT. As protein: CAWSEQGEYSNQPQHF.

By its share, this clonotype is medium-sized. The chain combines TRBV30 with TRBJ1-3; D uncertain. Trimming shortened V by 0 bases and J by 0 bases, and 9 bases separated the two germline ends. The CDR3 is 15 residues long. Germline loops: CDR1 GTSNPN, CDR2 SVGIG (reference sequence). CDR3 sequence reads: CAWSVPGYSGNTIYF. CDR3 sequence (DNA): TGTGCCTGGAGTGTACCCGGATACTCTGGAAACACCATATATTTT.

This clonotype was found a few times. The chain couples TRBV5-6 to TRBJ1-1; D unresolved. Trimming removed 0 bases from V and 1 base from J, with 10 bases in between. Germline-derived CDR1 and CDR2 are SGHDT and YYEEEE. The CDR3 contains 15 residues. This chain's CDR3 is CASSLVQPGNTEAFF. DNA for the CDR3: TGTGCCAGCAGCTTGGTGCAACCTGGGAACACTGAAGCTTTCTTT.

This clonotype was found a few times. V and J are TRBV6-1 and TRBJ2-1, with 10 bases aligning to TRBD2. CDR3 length equals 17 residues. V lost 6 bases and J lost 4; bases outside the gene matches: 12. Germline V gene sequence: CDR1 MNHNS, CDR2 SASEGT. DNA for the CDR3: TGTGCCAGCAGCCCCCTAGCGGGAGAGCCCCTATACAATGAGCAGTTCTTC. Encoded protein: CASSPLAGEPLYNEQFF.

This clonotype was recorded many times. This sequence joins TRBV27 and TRBJ2-1; D remains unclear. Trimming removed 1 base from V and 1 base from J, with 20 bases in between. This CDR3 spans 19 amino acids. Germline-derived CDR1 and CDR2 are MNHEY and SMNVEV (reference sequence). CDR3 DNA: TGTGCCAGCAGTTTATACTCTGATGGTATTCAATGGTCCTACAATGAGCAGTTCTTC. It encodes CASSLYSDGIQWSYNEQFF.

The chain carries TRBV11-2 and TRBJ2-1; D is perhaps TRBD1 (5 bases). There are 13 residues in the CDR3. Between the trimmed V and J ends, which lost 1 base and 8 bases, there was a span of 9 bases. CDR1 and CDR2 (germline): SGHAT, FQNNGV. This chain's CDR3 is CASSLGQGDEQFF. DNA of the CDR3: TGTGCCAGCAGCTTAGGGCAGGGCGATGAGCAGTTCTTC.

This chain connects TRBV20-1 to TRBJ2-3; TRBD1 aligns across 10 bases. The CDR3 spans 13 residues. After removal of 6 bases from V and 4 bases from J, the junction contained 4 bases not matched to a gene. CDR1 and CDR2 (germline): DFQATT, SNEGSKA (reference sequence). The CDR3 DNA sequence: TGCAGTGCACCCGGACAGGGGGCAGATACGCAGTATTTT. Protein: CSAPGQGADTQYF.

The rearrangement joins TRBV7-9 to TRBJ2-2; D remains ambiguous. Deletions cut 2 bases from V and 4 bases from J, with 8 bases between. This CDR3 is built from 14 residues. Germline values: CDR1 SEHNR, CDR2 FQNEAQ (reference sequence). CDR3 nucleotide sequence: TGTGCCAGCAGCTTACAGGCCTCCACCGGGGAGCTGTTTTTT. As protein: CASSLQASTGELFF.

This clonotype is labeled as medium-sized. The gene calls are TRBV19 and TRBJ1-2, with 8 nucleotides matching TRBD1. This CDR3 is 16 amino acids long. Germline V gene lookup returns CDR1 LNHDA and CDR2 SQIVND (reference sequence). V lost 4 bases and J lost 4; bases outside the gene matches: 11. The CDR3 is CASSTRLGTGLYGYTF. The CDR3 nucleotides are TGTGCCAGTAGTACCCGACTTGGGACAGGACTCTATGGCTACACCTTC.

Remarks on this clonotype: This may stem from a read error, because a much larger clone lies one nucleotide away. The chain links TRBV5-5 to TRBJ2-5; D gene ambiguous. From germline, CDR1 is SGHKS and CDR2 YYEKEE (reference sequence). CDR3 length: 17 residues. The V end was cut by 4 bases, the J end by 5 bases, with 24 bases between. The CDR3 coding sequence is TGTGCCAGCAGCCCCCCTTCCTTAATGGTGTGCAGGGAGACCCAGTACTTC. It codes for CASSPPSLMVCRETQYF.

The genes are TRBV29-1 and TRBJ2-1; TRBD2 agrees at 11 bases. The CDR3 loop spans 13 amino acids. Germline CDR1 is SQVTM and CDR2 is ANQGSEA. Unmatched junction bases numbered 9, after V lost 7 bases and J lost 10 bases. The CDR3 protein is CSGALAGVEEQFF. In DNA, the CDR3 is TGCAGCGGGGCACTAGCGGGAGTAGAAGAGCAGTTCTTC.

V usage is TRBV19 and J usage is TRBJ2-5; 7 nucleotides align to TRBD1. Germline V gene data show CDR1 as LNHDA and CDR2 as SQIVND (reference sequence). J gave up 1 base and V 5 bases, and 7 bases lay outside the gene matches. The CDR3 has 15 residues. Written as DNA, the CDR3 is TGTGCCAGTAGTGGAGAGGGGACAGCCCAAGAGACCCAGTACTTC. Amino acids: CASSGEGTAQETQYF. The full variable domain, with the rest looked up from reference TRBV19 and TRBJ2-5, is DGGITQSPKYLFRKEGQNVTLSCEQNLNHDAMYWYRQDPGQGLRLIYYSQIVNDFQKGDIAEGYSVSREKKESFPLTVTSAQKNPTAFYLCASSGEGTAQETQYFGPGTRLLVL.

The CDR3 protein is CASSGTGLAADTQYF. For the CDR3, the DNA is TGTGCCAGCAGCGGGACCGGACTAGCGGCAGATACGCAGTATTTT. The rearrangement uses TRBV9 and TRBJ2-3; 10 bases agree with TRBD2. V shed 3 bases and J 4 bases; nucleotides not matched to a gene: 5. The germline CDR1 and CDR2 sequences are SGDLS and YYNGEE. This CDR3 has 15 residues.

In its sample, this clonotype ranks as medium-sized. The chain joins TRBV29-1 to TRBJ2-1, with 9 bases aligning to TRBD1. The CDR3 runs to 11 residues. The germline V gene has CDR1 SQVTM and CDR2 ANQGSEA. J gave up 13 bases and V 6 bases, and 7 bases lay outside the gene matches. The CDR3, as DNA: TGCAGCGTAGGGACAGGGTGGGATCAGTTCTTC. It encodes CSVGTGWDQFF.

CDR3 residues: CASSQDYRHTEAFF. DNA for the CDR3: TGTGCCAGCAGCCAAGATTACAGGCACACTGAAGCTTTCTTT. The V call is TRBV14, the J call TRBJ1-1; tentatively, D is TRBD1 (5 bases). This CDR3 is built from 14 residues. V shed 0 bases and J shed 3 bases, with 8 bases lying between them. CDR1 SGHDN and CDR2 FVKESK come from the germline V gene. Full variable domain (outside the CDR3, taken from reference TRBV14 and TRBJ1-1): EAGVTQFPSHSVIEKGQTVTLRCDPISGHDNLYWYRRVMGKEIKFLLHFVKESKQDESGMPNNRFLAERTGGTYSTLKVQPAELEDSGVYFCASSQDYRHTEAFFGQGTRLTVV.

By share of the sample, this clonotype is medium-sized. The chain couples TRBV29-1 to TRBJ2-1, with 9 nucleotides matching TRBD2. Germline trimming cut 5 bases from V and 6 bases from J; bases unmatched to any gene: 17. The CDR3 is 17 amino acids. Germline assignment: CDR1 SQVTM and CDR2 ANQGSEA. This CDR3 reads CSVPPAGGPWESNEQFF. In nucleotides, the CDR3 is TGCAGCGTTCCACCGGCGGGAGGGCCATGGGAGAGCAATGAGCAGTTCTTC.

This clonotype is medium-sized. The CDR3 spells CASSIKREQFF. For the CDR3, the DNA is TGTGCCAGTAGTATTAAGAGAGAGCAGTTCTTC. The V and J genes are TRBV19 and TRBJ2-1; D is undetermined. V gave up 3 bases and J gave up 10 bases, with 7 bases separating them. Germline CDR1 is LNHDA and CDR2 is SQIVND (reference sequence). The CDR3 totals 11 residues. The full variable domain, in which reference TRBV19 and TRBJ2-1 provide the parts outside the CDR3, is DGGITQSPKYLFRKEGQNVTLSCEQNLNHDAMYWYRQDPGQGLRLIYYSQIVNDFQKGDIAEGYSVSREKKESFPLTVTSAQKNPTAFYLCASSIKREQFFGPGTRLTVL.

This clonotype is medium-sized. V usage is TRBV7-9 and J usage is TRBJ2-3, with D perhaps matching TRBD1 (6 bases). The CDR3 extends over 15 amino acids. The germline CDR1 and CDR2 sequences are SEHNR and FQNEAQ (reference sequence). Trimming removed 7 bases from V and 5 bases from J, with 19 bases in between. This chain's CDR3 is CASTRGTTDGDTQYF. As DNA, the CDR3 is TGTGCCAGCACGAGGGGGACAACAGACGGAGATACGCAGTATTTT.

This clonotype came up a few times. The chain uses TRBV30 and TRBJ1-3; D is unclear. Trimming cost V 5 bases and J 2 bases, with 16 bases left between them. The CDR3 extends over 15 amino acids. The germline CDR1 and CDR2 sequences are GTSNPN and SVGIG (reference sequence). The CDR3 sequence is CAWVPAHGAGNTIYF. For the CDR3, the DNA is TGTGCCTGGGTGCCTGCCCATGGGGCTGGAAACACCATATATTTT.

The chain recombines TRBV9 with TRBJ2-1; TRBD1 agrees at 10 bases. CDR1 is SGDLS, CDR2 YYNGEE, per germline. The CDR3 has 16 amino acids. The V segment lost 3 bases and the J segment 4 bases; nucleotides outside the gene matches: 7. The CDR3 reads CASSARQGAGYNEQFF. Here the CDR3 DNA reads TGTGCCAGCAGCGCCCGACAGGGGGCGGGATACAATGAGCAGTTCTTC.

The V gene is TRBV12-3 or TRBV12-4, the J gene TRBJ2-7; D ambiguous. The V and J ends lost 6 bases and 3 bases respectively, with 15 bases between them. The CDR3 extends over 14 amino acids. In DNA, the CDR3 is TGTGCCAGCAGGGGTAACACGGTCCTCTACGAGCAGTACTTC. Amino acids: CASRGNTVLYEQYF.

This clonotype was observed at least ten times. The chain recombines TRBV24-1 with TRBJ2-3; weak D call: TRBD1 (6 bases). Germline-derived CDR1 and CDR2 are KGHDR and SFDVKD. V dropped 1 base and J dropped 3 bases, with 10 bases sitting between them. The CDR3 loop spans 15 amino acids. The CDR3 reads CATSDLKGVTDTQYF. Written as DNA, the CDR3 is TGTGCCACCAGTGATTTAAAGGGGGTTACAGATACGCAGTATTTT.

This clonotype came up a few times. The rearrangement uses TRBV5-1 and TRBJ1-5; a possible D gene is TRBD1 (5 bases). CDR1 and CDR2 from the germline V gene are SGHRS and YFSETQ. V gave up 0 bases and J gave up 9 bases, with 13 bases separating them. CDR3 length: 14 amino acids. For the CDR3, the DNA is TGCGCCAGCAGCTTGGGGGGCCGGGGTTCGCCCCAGCATTTT. Its translation: CASSLGGRGSPQHF.